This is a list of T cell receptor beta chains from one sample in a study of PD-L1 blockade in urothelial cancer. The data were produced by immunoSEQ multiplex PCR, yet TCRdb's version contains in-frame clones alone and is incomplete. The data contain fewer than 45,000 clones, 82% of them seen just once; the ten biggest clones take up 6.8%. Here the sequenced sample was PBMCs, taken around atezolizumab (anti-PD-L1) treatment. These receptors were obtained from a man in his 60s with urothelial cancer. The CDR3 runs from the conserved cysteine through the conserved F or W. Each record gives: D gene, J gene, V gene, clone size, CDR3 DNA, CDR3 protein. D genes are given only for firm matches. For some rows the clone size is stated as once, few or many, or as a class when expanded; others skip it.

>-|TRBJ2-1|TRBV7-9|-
TGTGCCAGCTCCACGACAGCCTACAATGAGCAGTTCTTC
CASSTTAYNEQFF
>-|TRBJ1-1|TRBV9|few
TGTGCCAGCAGCGCGGACACGAACACTGAAGCTTTCTTT
CASSADTNTEAFF
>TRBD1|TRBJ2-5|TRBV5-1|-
TGCGCCAGCAGCTCGGGACAGGGGTGGGGAGAGACCCAGTACTTC
CASSSGQGWGETQYF
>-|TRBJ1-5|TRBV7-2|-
TGTGCCAGCAGCTTTAGGTCAGGGGCCCAGCATTTT
CASSFRSGAQHF
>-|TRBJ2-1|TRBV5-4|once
TGTGCCAGCAGCTTGATCGGGTACAATGAGCAGTTCTTC
CASSLIGYNEQFF
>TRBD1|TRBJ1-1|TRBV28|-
TGTGCCAGCAGGACAGGGGAAACTGAAGCTTTCTTT
CASRTGETEAFF
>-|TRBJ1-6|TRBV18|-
TGTGCCAGCTCACCTATGTCATCAGGGTCAAATTCACCCCTCCACTTT
CASSPMSSGSNSPLHF
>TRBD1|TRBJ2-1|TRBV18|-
TGTGCCAGCTCACCACTTTTTAGTCCCGACAGGGACATTTGGTTCTTC
CASSPLFSPDRDIWFF
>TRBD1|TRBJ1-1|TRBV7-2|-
TGTGCCAGCAGCTCCGACAGGGTGAACACTGAAGCTTTCTTT
CASSSDRVNTEAFF
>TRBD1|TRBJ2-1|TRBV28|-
TGTGCCAGCAGTTTCGGACAGGACTCCTACAATGAGCAGTTCTTC
CASSFGQDSYNEQFF
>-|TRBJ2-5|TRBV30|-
TGTGCCTGGAGTGTAAGGGCCTCCCGGAGGGAGACCCAGTACTTC
CAWSVRASRRETQYF
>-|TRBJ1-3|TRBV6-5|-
TGTGCCAGCAGTTACTCGGTCAAGGGGCGCGGAAACACCATATATTTT
CASSYSVKGRGNTIYF
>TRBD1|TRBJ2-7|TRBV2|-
TGTGCCAGCTTGCTCACAGGGGATGCGGACGAGCAGTACTTC
CASLLTGDADEQYF
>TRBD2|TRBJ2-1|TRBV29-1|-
TGCAGCGTTAAGCGGGGGGGCTACAATGAGCAGTTCTTC
CSVKRGGYNEQFF
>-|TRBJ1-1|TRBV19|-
TGTGCCAGTAGTTTCGGGGGGCGGGCTAACACTGAAGCTTTCTTT
CASSFGGRANTEAFF
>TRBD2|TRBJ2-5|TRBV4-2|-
TGTGCCAGCAGCCAAGATCCCAGCGGGGGCCGGGAGACCCAGTACTTC
CASSQDPSGGRETQYF
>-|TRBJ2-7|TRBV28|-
TGTGCCAGCAGTGCCACCGGGGTTGTGGGTCCCTACGAGCAGTACTTC
CASSATGVVGPYEQYF
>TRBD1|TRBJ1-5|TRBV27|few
TGTGCCAGCACAAACAGGGGGCTAGGTCAGCCCCAGCATTTT
CASTNRGLGQPQHF
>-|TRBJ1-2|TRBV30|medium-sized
TGTGCCTGGAGTTCGGGGGTTGAGGGCTATGGCTACACCTTC
CAWSSGVEGYGYTF
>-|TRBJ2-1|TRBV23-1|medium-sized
TGCGCCAGCAGTCCTCCCGGGGGGCGCTTGCATGAGCAGTTCTTC
CASSPPGGRLHEQFF
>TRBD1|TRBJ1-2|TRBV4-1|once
TGCGCCAGCAGCCAAGAGGACAGGGGTGGCTATGGCTACACCTTC
CASSQEDRGGYGYTF
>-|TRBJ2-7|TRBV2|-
TGTGCCAGCAGTGACTTACAGACGACTACTTACGAGCAGTACTTC
CASSDLQTTTYEQYF
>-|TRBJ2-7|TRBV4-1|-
TGCGCCAGCAGCCTTCATTATCAACAGGGAGAGGGAACCTACGAGCAGTACTTC
CASSLHYQQGEGTYEQYF
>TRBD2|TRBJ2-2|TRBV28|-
TGTGCCAGCAGATTAGCGGGGGGATGGACCGGGGAGCTGTTTTTT
CASRLAGGWTGELFF
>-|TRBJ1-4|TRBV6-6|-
TGTGCCAGCAGTTTGGTACAGGAGGGTGAAAAACTGTTTTTT
CASSLVQEGEKLFF
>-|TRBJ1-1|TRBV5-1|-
TGCGCCAGCAGGGACAGACTGAACACTGAAGCTTTCTTT
CASRDRLNTEAFF
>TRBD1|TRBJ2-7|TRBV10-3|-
TGTGCCATCTCTGGGGACAGGGGTTCCTACGAGCAGTACTTC
CAISGDRGSYEQYF
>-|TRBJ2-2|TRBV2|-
TGTGCCAGCGCCCTCCTGGGAGCGGAGAGCACCGGGGAGCTGTTTTTT
CASALLGAESTGELFF
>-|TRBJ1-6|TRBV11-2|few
TGTGCCAGCAGCTTAGGTACTGGCAGGGGTTATTCACCCCTCCACTTT
CASSLGTGRGYSPLHF
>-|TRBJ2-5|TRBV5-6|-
TGTGCCAGCAGCTTGCCTAGCTCCCGAGAGACCCAGTACTTC
CASSLPSSRETQYF
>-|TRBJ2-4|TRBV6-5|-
TGTGCCAGCAGTTACTCTTCCGGTAGCGGAAACATTCAGTACTTC
CASSYSSGSGNIQYF
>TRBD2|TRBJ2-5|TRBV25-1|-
TGTGCCAGCAGTGAGGTAGCGGGGGGACATCAAGAGACCCAGTACTTC
CASSEVAGGHQETQYF
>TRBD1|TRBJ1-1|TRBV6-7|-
TGTGCCAGCAGCTGGACAGGTCTGATGAACACTGAAGCTTTCTTT
CASSWTGLMNTEAFF
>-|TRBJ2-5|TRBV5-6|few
TGTGCCAGCAGCCCTCCCGGGCAGGGGATGGAGACCCAGTACTTC
CASSPPGQGMETQYF
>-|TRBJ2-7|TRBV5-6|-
TGTGCCAGCAGCTTGGGACAGGAGCAGTACTTC
CASSLGQEQYF
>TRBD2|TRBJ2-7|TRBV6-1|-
TGTGCCAGCAGTGACAGAGCGGGGGGGCCGTACGAGCAGTACTTC
CASSDRAGGPYEQYF
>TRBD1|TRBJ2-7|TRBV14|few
TGTGCCAGCAGCCTTCGGGTCGGACAGGGCCCCTACGAGCAGTACTTC
CASSLRVGQGPYEQYF
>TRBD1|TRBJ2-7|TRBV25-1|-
TGTGCCAGCAGTGGGGGACAGCGGCTACCCTACGAGCAGTACTTC
CASSGGQRLPYEQYF
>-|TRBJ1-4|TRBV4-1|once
TGCGCCAGCAGCCAAGTACAGATTAATGAAAAACTGTTTTTT
CASSQVQINEKLFF
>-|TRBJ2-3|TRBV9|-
TGTGCCAGCAGCGTAGCTACGGGACTGGCTACAGATACGCAGTATTTT
CASSVATGLATDTQYF
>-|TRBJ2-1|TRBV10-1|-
TGCGCCAGCAAAGAACCGAGACAGTACAATGAGCAGTTCTTC
CASKEPRQYNEQFF